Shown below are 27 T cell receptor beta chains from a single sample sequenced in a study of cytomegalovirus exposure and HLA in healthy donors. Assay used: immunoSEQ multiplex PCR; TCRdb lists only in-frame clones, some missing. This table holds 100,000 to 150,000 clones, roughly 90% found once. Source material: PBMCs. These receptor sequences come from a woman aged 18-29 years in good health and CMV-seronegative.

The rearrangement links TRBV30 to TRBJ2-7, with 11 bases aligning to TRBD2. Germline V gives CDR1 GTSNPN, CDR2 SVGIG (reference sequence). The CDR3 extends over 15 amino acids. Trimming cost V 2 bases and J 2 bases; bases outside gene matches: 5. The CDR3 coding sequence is TGTGCCTGGAGTCGGGGGACTAGCGGAACCTACGAGCAGTACTTC. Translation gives CAWSRGTSGTYEQYF.

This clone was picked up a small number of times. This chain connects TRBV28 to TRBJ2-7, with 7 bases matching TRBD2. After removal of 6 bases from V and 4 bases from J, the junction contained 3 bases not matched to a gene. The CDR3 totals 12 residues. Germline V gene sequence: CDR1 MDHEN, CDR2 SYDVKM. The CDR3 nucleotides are TGTGCCAGCAGCTCGGGAGGTTACGAGCAGTACTTC. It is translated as CASSSGGYEQYF.

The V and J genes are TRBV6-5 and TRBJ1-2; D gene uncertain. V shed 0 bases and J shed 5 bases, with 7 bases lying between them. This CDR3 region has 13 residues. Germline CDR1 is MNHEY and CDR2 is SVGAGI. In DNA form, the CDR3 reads TGTGCCAGCAGTTACTCTCGGGGTTATGGCTACACCTTC. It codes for CASSYSRGYGYTF.

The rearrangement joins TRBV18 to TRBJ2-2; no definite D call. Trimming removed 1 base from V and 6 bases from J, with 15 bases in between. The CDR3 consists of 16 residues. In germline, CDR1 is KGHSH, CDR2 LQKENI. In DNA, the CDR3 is TGTGCCAGCTCACCACATCCCCCTCCCGGGTCCGGGGAGCTGTTTTTT. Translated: CASSPHPPPGSGELFF.

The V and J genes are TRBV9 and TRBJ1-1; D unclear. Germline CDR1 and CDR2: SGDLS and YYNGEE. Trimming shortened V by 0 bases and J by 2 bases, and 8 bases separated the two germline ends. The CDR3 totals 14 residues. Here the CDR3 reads CASSVGNSNTEAFF. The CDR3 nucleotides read TGTGCCAGCAGCGTAGGTAACAGCAACACTGAAGCTTTCTTT.

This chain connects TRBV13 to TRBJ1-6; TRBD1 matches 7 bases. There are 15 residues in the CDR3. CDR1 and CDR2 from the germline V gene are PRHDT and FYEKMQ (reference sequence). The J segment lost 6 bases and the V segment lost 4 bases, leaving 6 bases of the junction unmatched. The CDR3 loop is CASSSNRGRNSPLHF. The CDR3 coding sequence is TGTGCCAGCAGCTCTAACAGGGGACGTAATTCACCCCTCCACTTT.

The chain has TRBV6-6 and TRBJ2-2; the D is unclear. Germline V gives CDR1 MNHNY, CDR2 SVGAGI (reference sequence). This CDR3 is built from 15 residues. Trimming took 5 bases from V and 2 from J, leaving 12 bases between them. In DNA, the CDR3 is TGTGCCAGCAGTCAGCCCACGACTAACACCGGGGAGCTGTTTTTT. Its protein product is CASSQPTTNTGELFF.

This CDR3 is CAWSVRRGYEQYF. The CDR3 DNA reads TGTGCCTGGAGTGTACGTAGGGGCTACGAGCAGTACTTC. V is TRBV30 and J is TRBJ2-7, with D possibly matching TRBD1 (5 bases). V lost 0 bases and J lost 3, with 9 bases in between. Germline lookup yields CDR1 GTSNPN and CDR2 SVGIG (reference sequence). The CDR3 runs 13 residues.

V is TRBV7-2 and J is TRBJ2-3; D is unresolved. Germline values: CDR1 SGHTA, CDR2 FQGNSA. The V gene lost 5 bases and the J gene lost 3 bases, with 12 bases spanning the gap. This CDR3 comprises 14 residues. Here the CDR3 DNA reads TGTGCCAGCAGCCTACAGCCTTATACAGATACGCAGTATTTT. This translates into CASSLQPYTDTQYF.

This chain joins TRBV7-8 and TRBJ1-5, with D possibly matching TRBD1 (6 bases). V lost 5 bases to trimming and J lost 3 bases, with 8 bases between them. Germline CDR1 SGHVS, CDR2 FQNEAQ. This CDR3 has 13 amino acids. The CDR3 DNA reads TGTGCCAGCAGCCGGACAGACAATCAGCCCCAGCATTTT. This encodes CASSRTDNQPQHF.

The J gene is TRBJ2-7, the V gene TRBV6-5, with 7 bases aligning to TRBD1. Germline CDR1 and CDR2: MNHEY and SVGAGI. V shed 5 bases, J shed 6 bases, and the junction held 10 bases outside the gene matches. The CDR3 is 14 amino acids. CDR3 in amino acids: CASSTQGISLEQYF. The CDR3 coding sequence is TGTGCCAGCAGTACACAGGGGATTTCCCTCGAGCAGTACTTC.

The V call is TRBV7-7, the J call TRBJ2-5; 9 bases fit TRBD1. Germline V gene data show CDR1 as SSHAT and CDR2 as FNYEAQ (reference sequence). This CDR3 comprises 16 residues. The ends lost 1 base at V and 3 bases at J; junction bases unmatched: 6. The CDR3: CASSLGDRGMEETQYF. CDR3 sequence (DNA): TGTGCCAGCAGCTTAGGTGACAGGGGGATGGAAGAGACCCAGTACTTC.

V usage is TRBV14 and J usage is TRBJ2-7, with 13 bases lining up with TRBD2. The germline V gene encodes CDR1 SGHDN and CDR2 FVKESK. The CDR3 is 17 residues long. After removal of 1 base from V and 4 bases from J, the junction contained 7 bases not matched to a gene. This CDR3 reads CASSQGLAGGPSYEQYF. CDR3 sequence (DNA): TGTGCCAGCAGCCAAGGACTAGCGGGAGGTCCTTCTTACGAGCAGTACTTC.

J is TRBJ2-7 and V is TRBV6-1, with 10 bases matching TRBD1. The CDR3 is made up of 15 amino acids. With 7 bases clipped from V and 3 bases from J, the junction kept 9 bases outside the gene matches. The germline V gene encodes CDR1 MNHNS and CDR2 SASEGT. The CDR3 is CASMPQTGGSYEQYF. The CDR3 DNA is TGTGCCAGCATGCCCCAGACAGGGGGCAGCTACGAGCAGTACTTC.

The CDR3 sequence is CASSPSRRGNEQFF. The CDR3 coding sequence is TGTGCCAGCAGCCCTTCTCGAAGGGGAAATGAGCAGTTCTTC. This chain links TRBV7-6 with TRBJ2-1, with a possible D match to TRBD1 (5 bases). This CDR3 contains 14 residues. In germline, CDR1 is SGHVS, CDR2 FNYEAQ. V dropped 5 bases and J dropped 7 bases, with 15 bases sitting between them.

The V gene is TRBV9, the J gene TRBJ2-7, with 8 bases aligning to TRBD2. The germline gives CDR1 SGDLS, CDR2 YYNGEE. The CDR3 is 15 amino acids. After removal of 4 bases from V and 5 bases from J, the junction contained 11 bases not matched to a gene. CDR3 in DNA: TGTGCCAGCAGCCCCCTCGGGACTAGTAGTGACGAGCAGTACTTC. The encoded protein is CASSPLGTSSDEQYF.

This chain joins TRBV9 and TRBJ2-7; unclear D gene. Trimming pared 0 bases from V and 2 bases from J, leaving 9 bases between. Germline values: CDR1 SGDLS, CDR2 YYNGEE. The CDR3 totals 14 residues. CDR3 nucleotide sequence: TGTGCCAGCAGCGTAGGCTCTAGTCCCTACGAGCAGTACTTC. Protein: CASSVGSSPYEQYF.

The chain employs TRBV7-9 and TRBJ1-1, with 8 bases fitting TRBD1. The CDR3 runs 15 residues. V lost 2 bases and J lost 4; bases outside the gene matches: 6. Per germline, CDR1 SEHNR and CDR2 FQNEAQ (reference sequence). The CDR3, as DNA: TGTGCCAGCAGCTTACAGGGGGCTCGTCTCACTGAAGCTTTCTTT. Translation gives CASSLQGARLTEAFF.

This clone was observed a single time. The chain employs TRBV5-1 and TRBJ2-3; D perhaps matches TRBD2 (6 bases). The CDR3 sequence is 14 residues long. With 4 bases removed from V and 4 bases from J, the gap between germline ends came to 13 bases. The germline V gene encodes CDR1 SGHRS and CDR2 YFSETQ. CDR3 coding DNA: TGCGCCAGCAGCCCCCAGACTAGTTCAGATACGCAGTATTTT. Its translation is CASSPQTSSDTQYF.

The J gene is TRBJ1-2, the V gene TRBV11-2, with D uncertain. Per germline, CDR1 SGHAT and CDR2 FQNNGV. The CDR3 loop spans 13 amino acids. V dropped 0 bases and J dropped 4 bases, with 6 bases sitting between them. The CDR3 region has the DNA TGTGCCAGCAGCTTAGACGGTGCCTATGGCTACACCTTC. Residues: CASSLDGAYGYTF.

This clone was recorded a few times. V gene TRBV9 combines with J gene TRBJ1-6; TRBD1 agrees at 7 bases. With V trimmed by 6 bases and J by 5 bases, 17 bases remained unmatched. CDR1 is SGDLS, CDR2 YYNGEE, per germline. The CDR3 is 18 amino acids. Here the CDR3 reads CASTNLLNRGGNNSPLHF. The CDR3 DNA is TGTGCCAGCACCAACCTCCTGAACAGGGGTGGAAATAATTCACCCCTCCACTTT.

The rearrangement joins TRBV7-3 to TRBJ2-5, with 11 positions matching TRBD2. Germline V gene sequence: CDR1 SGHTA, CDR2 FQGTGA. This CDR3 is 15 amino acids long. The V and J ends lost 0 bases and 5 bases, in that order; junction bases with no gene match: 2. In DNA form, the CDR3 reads TGTGCCAGCAGCTTAACTAGCGGGAGGGAGGAGACCCAGTACTTC. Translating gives CASSLTSGREETQYF. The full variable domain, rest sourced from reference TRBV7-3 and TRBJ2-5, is GAGVSQTPSNKVTEKGKYVELRCDPISGHTALYWYRQSLGQGPEFLIYFQGTGAADDSGLPNDRFFAVRPEGSVSTLKIQRTERGDSAVYLCASSLTSGREETQYFGPGTRLLVL.

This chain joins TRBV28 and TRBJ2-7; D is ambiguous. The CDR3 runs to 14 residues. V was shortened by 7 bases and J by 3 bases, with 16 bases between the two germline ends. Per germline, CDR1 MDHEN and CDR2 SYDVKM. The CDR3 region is CASTLGSLGYEQYF. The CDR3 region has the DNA TGTGCCAGCACCCTAGGATCTCTTGGCTACGAGCAGTACTTC.

CDR3 residues: CASSVEWGVGSPLHF. CDR3 DNA sequence: TGTGCCAGCAGCGTAGAGTGGGGGGTGGGTTCACCCCTCCACTTT. The chain couples TRBV9 to TRBJ1-6; D might be TRBD1 (5 bases). Trimming left V 0 bases short and J 9 bases short, with 13 bases between. From germline, CDR1 is SGDLS and CDR2 YYNGEE. This CDR3 has 15 residues.

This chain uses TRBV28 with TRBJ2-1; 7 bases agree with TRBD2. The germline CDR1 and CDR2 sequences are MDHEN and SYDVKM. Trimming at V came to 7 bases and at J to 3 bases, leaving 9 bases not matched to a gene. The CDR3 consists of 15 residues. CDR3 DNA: TGTGCCAGCAAGACATCTAGCGGATTCTACAATGAGCAGTTCTTC. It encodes CASKTSSGFYNEQFF.

Here the CDR3 reads CASSVAPADTQYF. The CDR3 DNA is TGTGCCAGCAGCGTAGCTCCGGCAGATACGCAGTATTTT. The gene calls are TRBV9 and TRBJ2-3; D call uncertain. CDR1 SGDLS and CDR2 YYNGEE come from the germline V gene. The CDR3 has 13 amino acids. Trimming took 0 bases from V and 4 from J, leaving 6 bases between them.

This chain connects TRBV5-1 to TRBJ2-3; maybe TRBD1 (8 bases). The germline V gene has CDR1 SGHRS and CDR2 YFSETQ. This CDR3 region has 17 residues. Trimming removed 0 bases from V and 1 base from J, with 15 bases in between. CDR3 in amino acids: CASSLGQGTIGTDTQYF. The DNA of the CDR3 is TGCGCCAGCAGCTTGGGACAGGGGACTATCGGCACAGATACGCAGTATTTT.